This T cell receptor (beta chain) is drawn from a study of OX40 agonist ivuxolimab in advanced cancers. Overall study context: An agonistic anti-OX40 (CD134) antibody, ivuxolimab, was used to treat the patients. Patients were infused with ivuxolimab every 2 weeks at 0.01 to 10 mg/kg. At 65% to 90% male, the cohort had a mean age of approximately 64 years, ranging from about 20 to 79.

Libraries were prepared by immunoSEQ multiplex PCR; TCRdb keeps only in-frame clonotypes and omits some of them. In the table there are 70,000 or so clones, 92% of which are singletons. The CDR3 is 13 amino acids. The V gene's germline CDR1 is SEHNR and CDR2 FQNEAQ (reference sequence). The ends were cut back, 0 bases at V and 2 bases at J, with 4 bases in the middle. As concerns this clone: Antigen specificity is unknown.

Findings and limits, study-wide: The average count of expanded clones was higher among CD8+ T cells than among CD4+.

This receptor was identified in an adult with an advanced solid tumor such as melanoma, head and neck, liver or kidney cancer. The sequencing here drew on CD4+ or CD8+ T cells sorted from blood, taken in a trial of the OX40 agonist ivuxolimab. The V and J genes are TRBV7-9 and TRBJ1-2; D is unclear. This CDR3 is CASSLAQNYGYTF. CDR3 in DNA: TGTGCCAGCAGCTTAGCCCAGAACTATGGCTACACCTTC.